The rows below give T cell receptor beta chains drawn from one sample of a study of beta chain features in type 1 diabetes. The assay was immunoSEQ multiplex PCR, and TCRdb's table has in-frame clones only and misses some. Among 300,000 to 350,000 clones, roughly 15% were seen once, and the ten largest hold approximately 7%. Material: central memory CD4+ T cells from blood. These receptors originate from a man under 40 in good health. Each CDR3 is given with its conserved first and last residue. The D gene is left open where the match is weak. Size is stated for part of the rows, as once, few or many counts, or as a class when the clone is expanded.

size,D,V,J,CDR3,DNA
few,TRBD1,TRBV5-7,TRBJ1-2,CASSLKSGGKRYGYTF,TGTGCCAGCAGCCTGAAATCAGGGGGAAAGCGCTATGGCTACACCTTC
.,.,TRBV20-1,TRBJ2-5,CSAHAETQYF,TGCAGTGCTCACGCGGAGACCCAGTACTTC
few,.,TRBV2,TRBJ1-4,CASSVGGSSEKLFF,TGTGCCAGCAGCGTCGGGGGTTCTAGTGAAAAACTGTTTTTT
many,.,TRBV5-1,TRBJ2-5,CASSLEAGETQYF,TGCGCCAGCAGCTTGGAGGCGGGAGAGACCCAGTACTTC
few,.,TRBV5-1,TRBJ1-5,CASSLAGRGEQPQHF,TGCGCCAGCAGCTTGGCCGGCAGGGGAGAACAGCCCCAGCATTTT
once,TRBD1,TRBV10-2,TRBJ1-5,CASSGTGSDQPQHF,TGCGCCAGCAGTGGGACAGGGTCTGATCAGCCCCAGCATTTT
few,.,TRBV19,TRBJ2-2,CASRAQGGGPTGELFF,TGTGCCAGTAGAGCACAGGGAGGGGGGCCAACCGGGGAGCTGTTTTTT
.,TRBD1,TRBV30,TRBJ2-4,CAWSVQGFAKNIQYF,TGTGCCTGGAGTGTACAGGGGTTTGCCAAAAACATTCAGTACTTC
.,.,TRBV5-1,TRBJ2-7,CASSPTGRSYEQYF,TGCGCCAGCAGCCCGACAGGCCGCTCCTACGAGCAGTACTTC
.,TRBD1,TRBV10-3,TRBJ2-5,CATGGEGETQYF,TGTGCCACAGGGGGCGAGGGAGAGACCCAGTACTTC
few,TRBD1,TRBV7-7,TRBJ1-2,CASTPDPIGTGGSYGYTF,TGTGCCAGCACGCCAGATCCTATAGGGACAGGGGGCAGCTATGGCTACACCTTC
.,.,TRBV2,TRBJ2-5,CASSSDRFETQYF,TGTGCCAGCAGTTCTGACAGGTTTGAGACCCAGTACTTC
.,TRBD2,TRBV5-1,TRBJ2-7,CASSPRAGGNEQYF,TGCGCCAGCAGCCCTCGGGCGGGGGGGAACGAGCAGTACTTC
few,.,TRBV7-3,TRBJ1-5,CASSLEVVGVAQPQHF,TGTGCCAGCAGCTTAGAAGTGGTCGGGGTTGCTCAGCCCCAGCATTTT
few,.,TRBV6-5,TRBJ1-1,CASSWQNTEAFF,TGTGCCAGCAGCTGGCAGAACACTGAAGCTTTCTTT
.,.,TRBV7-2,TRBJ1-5,CASSLEAENQPQHF,TGTGCCAGCAGCTTAGAAGCAGAAAATCAGCCCCAGCATTTT
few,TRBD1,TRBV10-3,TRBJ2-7,CAISAPGTGYEQYF,TGTGCCATCAGTGCCCCCGGGACAGGGTACGAGCAGTACTTC
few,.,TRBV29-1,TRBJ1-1,CSVEYRRGGQAFF,TGCAGCGTTGAATACCGTCGGGGGGGGCAAGCTTTCTTT
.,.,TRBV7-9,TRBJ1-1,CASSFLTNTEAFF,TGTGCCAGCAGCTTCTTGACGAACACTGAAGCTTTCTTT
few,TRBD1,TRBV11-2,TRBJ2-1,CASSQGQGYNEQFF,TGTGCCAGCAGCCAAGGACAGGGCTACAATGAGCAGTTCTTC
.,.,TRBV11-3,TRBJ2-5,CASSLGTGKETQYF,TGTGCCAGCAGCTTAGGCACAGGGAAAGAGACCCAGTACTTC
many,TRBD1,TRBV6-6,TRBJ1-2,CASSYLPGGYGYTF,TGTGCCAGCAGTTACTTACCAGGGGGCTATGGCTACACCTTC
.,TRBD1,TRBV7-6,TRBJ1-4,CASSLATGTGNEKLFF,TGTGCCAGCAGCTTAGCCACCGGGACAGGGAATGAAAAACTGTTTTTT
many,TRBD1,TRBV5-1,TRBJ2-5,CASSPAGQGARRETQYF,TGCGCCAGCAGCCCGGCTGGGCAGGGGGCGCGAAGGGAGACCCAGTACTTC
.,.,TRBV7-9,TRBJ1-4,CASSAGRDNEKLFF,TGTGCCAGCAGCGCAGGGAGGGATAATGAAAAACTGTTTTTT
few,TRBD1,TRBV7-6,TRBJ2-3,CASSGRTGQGSTDTQYF,TGTGCCAGCAGCGGGCGGACAGGTCAAGGGAGCACAGATACGCAGTATTTT
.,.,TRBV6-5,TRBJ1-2,CASSRLPNYGYTF,TGTGCCAGCTCCAGGTTACCTAACTATGGCTACACCTTC
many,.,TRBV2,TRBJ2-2,CASSEGFATGELFF,TGTGCCAGCAGTGAGGGGTTTGCCACCGGGGAGCTGTTTTTT
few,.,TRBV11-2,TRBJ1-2,CASSLILSGYTF,TGTGCCAGCAGCTTAATACTCAGCGGCTACACCTTC
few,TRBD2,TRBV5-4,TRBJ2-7,CASSNRLAGLPYEQYF,TGTGCCAGCAGCAACCGACTAGCGGGGCTCCCCTACGAGCAGTACTTC
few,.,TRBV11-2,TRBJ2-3,CASSRTRTDTQYF,TGTGCCAGCAGTCGTACTAGAACAGATACGCAGTATTTT
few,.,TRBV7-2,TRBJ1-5,CASSQIGRSNQPQHF,TGTGCCAGCAGCCAGATTGGGCGGAGCAATCAGCCCCAGCATTTT
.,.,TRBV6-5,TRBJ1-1,CASRSTGLNTEAFF,TGTGCCAGCAGATCGACAGGCCTGAACACTGAAGCTTTCTTT
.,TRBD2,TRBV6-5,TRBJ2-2,CASSSGGATGELFF,TGTGCCAGCAGTTCGGGAGGGGCCACCGGGGAGCTGTTTTTT
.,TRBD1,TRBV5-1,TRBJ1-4,CASSMNPQGTGEKLFF,TGCGCCAGCAGCATGAATCCACAGGGGACGGGGGAAAAACTGTTTTTT
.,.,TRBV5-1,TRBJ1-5,CASSLGESNQPQHF,TGCGCCAGCAGCTTAGGAGAGAGCAATCAGCCCCAGCATTTT
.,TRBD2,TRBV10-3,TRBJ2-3,CAIGGLAGVTDTQYF,TGTGCCATCGGGGGACTAGCGGGGGTGACAGATACGCAGTATTTT
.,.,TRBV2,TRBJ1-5,CASSTENNQPQHF,TGTGCCAGCAGCACAGAAAACAATCAGCCCCAGCATTTT
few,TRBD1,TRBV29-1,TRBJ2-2,CSAKRTGGNTGELFF,TGCAGCGCTAAAAGGACAGGGGGCAACACCGGGGAGCTGTTTTTT
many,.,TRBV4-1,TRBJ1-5,CASSQGQLYSNQPQHF,TGCGCCAGCAGCCAAGGACAGCTTTATAGCAATCAGCCCCAGCATTTT
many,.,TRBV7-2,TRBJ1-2,CASSLRQGGGGYTF,TGTGCCAGCAGCTTACGGCAGGGAGGAGGCGGCTACACCTTC
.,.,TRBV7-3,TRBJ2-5,CASSQEGPGGMRETQYF,TGTGCCAGCAGCCAAGAAGGTCCAGGAGGAATGAGAGAGACCCAGTACTTC
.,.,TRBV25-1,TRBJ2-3,CASSDSQGGTQYF,TGTGCCAGCAGTGATTCTCAGGGAGGTACGCAGTATTTT
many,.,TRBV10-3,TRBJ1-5,CAISDRLSGASNQPQHF,TGTGCCATCAGTGACCGTCTTTCGGGCGCGAGCAATCAGCCCCAGCATTTT
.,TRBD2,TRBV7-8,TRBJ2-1,CASNSGGGGYNEQFF,TGTGCCAGCAATTCTGGGGGGGGTGGCTACAATGAGCAGTTCTTC